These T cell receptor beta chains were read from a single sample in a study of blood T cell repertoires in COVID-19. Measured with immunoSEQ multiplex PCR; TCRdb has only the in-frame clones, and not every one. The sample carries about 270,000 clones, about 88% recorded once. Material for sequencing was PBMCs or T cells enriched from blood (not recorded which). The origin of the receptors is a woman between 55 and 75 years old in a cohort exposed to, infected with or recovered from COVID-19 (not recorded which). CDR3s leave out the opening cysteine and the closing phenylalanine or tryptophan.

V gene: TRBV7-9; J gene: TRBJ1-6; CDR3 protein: ASSSGGTGESPLH
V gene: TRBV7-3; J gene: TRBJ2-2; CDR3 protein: ASNRGGPNTGELF
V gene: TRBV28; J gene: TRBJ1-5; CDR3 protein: ASSQRGFNQPQH
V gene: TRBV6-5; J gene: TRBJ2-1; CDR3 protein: ASSSGLAAYNEQF
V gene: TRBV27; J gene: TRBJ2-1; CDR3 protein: ASSRSSSGSGNEQF
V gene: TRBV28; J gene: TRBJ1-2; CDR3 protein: ASSFRGLANYGYT
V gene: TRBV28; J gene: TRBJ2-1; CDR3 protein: ASSLFKQGASYNEQF
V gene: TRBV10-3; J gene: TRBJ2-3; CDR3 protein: AISERGSEDTQY
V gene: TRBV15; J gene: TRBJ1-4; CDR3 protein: ATSRDPTATNEKLF
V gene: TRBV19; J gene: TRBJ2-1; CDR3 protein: ASSMGLGGDEQF
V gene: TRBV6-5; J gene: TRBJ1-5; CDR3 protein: ASGRVASRQPQH
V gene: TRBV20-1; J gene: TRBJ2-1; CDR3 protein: SASRRLAGEQF
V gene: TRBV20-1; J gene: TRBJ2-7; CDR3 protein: SASPRYEQY
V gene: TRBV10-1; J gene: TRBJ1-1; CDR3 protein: ASFWCQGLSFSEAF
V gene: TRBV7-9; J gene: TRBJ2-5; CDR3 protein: ASSLELVRETQY
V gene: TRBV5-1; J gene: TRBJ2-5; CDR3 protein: ASSLGDRAETQY
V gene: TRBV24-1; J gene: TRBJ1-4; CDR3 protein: ATSDLLARGSEKLF